This T cell receptor beta chain was captured in a study of blood T cell repertoires in COVID-19. Study background: Both acute and convalescent COVID-19 samples were obtained from the United States, Italy and Spain. T cells, B-cell-depleted T cells, or PBMCs supplied cDNA or gDNA.

In the source study's methods: Estimation of nucleated cell counts was performed using reference gene primer amplification. The data were produced by immunoSEQ multiplex PCR, yet TCRdb's version contains in-frame clones alone and is incomplete. That table supplies the V and J calls and clone size; D and trimming were determined from the DNA. The sample records approximately 300,000 clones, roughly nine tenths being singletons. The V end was cut by 4 bases, the J end by 7 bases, with 13 bases between. This CDR3 has 13 amino acids. Germline assignment: CDR1 SQVTM and CDR2 ANQGSEA. The chain recombines TRBV29-1 with TRBJ2-2; no clear D gene. This TCR was sampled from a man younger than 35 who had recovered from COVID-19. Sequencing was performed on peripheral blood. CDR3 in DNA: TGCAGCGTTGTGGCCGGGTTGGGCGGGGAGCTGTTTTTT. This sequence encodes CSVVAGLGGELFF.